These 4 T cell receptor beta chains share one sample of origin, sequenced in a study of T cell repertoires in cytomegalovirus infection. In TCRdb, the reads were re-called with MiXCR into one record per CDR3 protein. The data contain about 340,000 distinct CDR3 sequences, roughly 29% of them seen just once; the ten biggest clones take up 20%. These TCRs' antigens remain unknown. Sequences were derived from cultured PBMCs, sampled from culture after CMV antigen stimulation. Receptors were obtained from a human donor in good health (CMV status not recorded). Some clones in this sample may be carry-over from other donors' samples.

This clonotype was recorded many times. As DNA, the CDR3 is TGTGCCAGCAGTGTAGCCGGCGGAGCTCGTCAGCCCCAGCATTTT. Translating it yields CASSVAGGARQPQHF. This chain joins TRBV6-1 and TRBJ1-5; D is uncertain. The CDR3 is 15 amino acids. The V gene lost 4 bases and the J gene lost 6 bases, with 16 bases spanning the gap. Per germline, CDR1 MNHNS and CDR2 SASEGT.

The CDR3, as DNA: TGTGCCAGCACCCGCGGGCAGTACTATGGCTACACCTTC. Protein: CASTRGQYYGYTF. The genes are TRBV6-1 and TRBJ1-2; the D is unclear. There are 13 residues in the CDR3. Germline CDR1 reads MNHNS; CDR2 reads SASEGT. Trimming left V 7 bases short and J 3 bases short, with 12 bases between.

The chain uses TRBV7-3 and TRBJ2-1; D is unclear. Germline CDR1 SGHTA, CDR2 FQGTGA. The V end was cut by 5 bases, the J end by 0 bases, with 11 bases between. This CDR3 is built from 15 residues. Here the CDR3 DNA reads TGTGCCAGCAGCCCCTCCCCGAGCTCCTACAATGAGCAGTTCTTC. Protein sequence: CASSPSPSSYNEQFF.

This clonotype was picked up many times. V usage is TRBV7-2 and J usage is TRBJ2-5; D might be TRBD1 (6 bases). The CDR3 sequence is 15 residues long. Germline CDR1 is SGHTA and CDR2 is FQGNSA. The V gene lost 4 bases and the J gene lost 2 bases, with 14 bases spanning the gap. The CDR3 coding sequence is TGTGCCAGCAGCTCCCGAGGACAGCTACAAGAGACCCAGTACTTC. This sequence encodes CASSSRGQLQETQYF.